This TCR beta chain was obtained from a study of T-cell memory formation after mild COVID-19 (dated by TCRdb to about 2021). Regarding the research as a whole: TCR sequence clusters from the two donors were largely donor specific. In a couple of donors, T-cell clones that expanded and contracted after mild COVID-19 were tracked by sequencing TCRalpha and TCRbeta repertoires over time. The cohort was made up of two young adult volunteers, one female and one male, who were previously healthy.

The paper's findings and limits, for the study overall: Only a couple of mild cases were covered in the study, and larger cohorts including severe cases with pre-infection samples were considered necessary. Whether the second-wave clones peaking on day 37 were SARS-CoV-2 specific was not confirmed. The detection of some responding clones in pre-infection memory suggests that pre-existing cross-reactive memory T cells joined the SARS-CoV-2 response. Contracting CD4+ clones were found mainly in CM and EM memory subsets, while CD8+ clones were enriched in EMRA. Clones contracting from day 15 to 85 had balanced CD4/CD8 phenotypes, while a second wave expanding from day 15 to 37 was biased towards CD4+.

The run used an Illumina NovaSeq 6000. TCRalpha and TCRbeta cDNA libraries were constructed by 5'RACE with constant-segment primers, with sample barcodes and unique molecular identifiers being introduced. Trizol reagent was used to extract RNA from every sample. Library amplification was performed in two PCR steps, and a second sample barcode and Illumina TruSeq adapters were introduced in the second step. Libraries were sequenced on an Illumina NovaSeq with 2 x 150 bp paired-end reads. On the authors' methods: The reads were demultiplexed and collapsed into UMI-guided consensus sequences using migec v1.2.7. With mixcr v2.1.11, UMI consensuses were aligned to TRA and TRB V and J templates and assembled into clonotypes. Expanded or contracted clonotypes were those called significant by both edgeR and NoisET, with noise models trained on biological replicates. For edgeR calls, the cutoffs were a false discovery rate-adjusted p below 0.01 and a log2 fold-change threshold of 1. As an exploratory analysis of dynamics, PCA with hierarchical clustering was applied to max-normalized trajectories of the 1000 most abundant clonotypes. Separately sequenced CD4+ and CD8+ repertoires were used to assign the CD4 or CD8 phenotype of responding clones. TCRdb trimmed public reads at Q25 via fastp, called clones via MiXCR and kept in-frame beta chains. Entries that share a CDR3 protein sequence are merged under the most common genes and DNA. TCRdb's processing, not the authors' own work, is the source of the V and J calls. Recorded for this sample are 150,000 or so distinct CDR3 sequences; more than 14% of them occurred a single time. The ten largest clones capture roughly 14% of the sample.

Ficoll-Paque density gradient centrifugation was the method used to isolate PBMCs. This clonotype has just a few counts. There is no known antigen for this receptor. No much larger clonotype is one base removed from it; base qualities were not supplied. The V end loses 7 bases and the J end loses 0 bases, and a stretch of 13 bases separates them. CDR1 SNHLY and CDR2 FYNNEI were looked up in the germline V gene. Including the terminal cysteine and phenylalanine, the CDR3 comprises 15 residues. Only the CDR3 part of the read is kept: 45 bases, read in frame from the first base. Sequences were obtained from PBMCs or a T cell subset sorted from them (not recorded which). The source of this sequence is an adult woman who had mild COVID-19 (a few samples of this study predate the infection). The sample titles of this study are shuffled in the database, so cell type and time point are left out; the donor was told from shared clones. The chain joins TRBV2 to TRBJ2-1; a weak D assignment points to TRBD1 (6 bases agree). The CDR3 corresponds to CASTSDSSSYNEQFF. In nucleotide form, the sequence is TGTGCCAGCACCTCGGACAGTAGCTCCTACAATGAGCAGTTCTTC. Where the CDR3 stops, the reference TRBV2 and TRBJ2-1 genes take over; the full variable domain is EPEVTQTPSHQVTQMGQEVILRCVPISNHLYFYWYRQILGQKVEFLVSFYNNEISEKSEIFDDQFSVERPDGSNFTLKIRSTKLEDSAMYFCASTSDSSSYNEQFFGPGTRLTVL.